Sequencing of this T cell receptor beta chain was carried out in a study of blood T cell repertoires in COVID-19. The table came from immunoSEQ multiplex PCR; TCRdb's copy has only in-frame clones and leaves some out. The sample holds approximately 160,000 clones, 80% to 90% seen once. The J segment lost 3 bases and the V segment lost 0 bases, leaving 3 bases of the junction unmatched. Germline assignment: CDR1 MNHEY and CDR2 SMNVEV (reference sequence). The CDR3 has 16 residues. Sequencing was carried out using peripheral blood. The chain is built from TRBV27 and TRBJ2-7; 12 nucleotides agree with TRBD1. The receptor was derived from a woman over 75 with acute or convalescent COVID-19. CDR3 DNA sequence: TGTGCCAGCAGTTTATCCCGGGACAGGGGGCACTACGAGCAGTACTTC. Protein product: CASSLSRDRGHYEQYF.